The 23 T cell receptor beta chains below were found in one sample sequenced in a study of CD8+CD57+ T cells in acquired aplastic anemia. Patients chosen for sequencing had CD8+CD57+ cells that had expanded, as shown by flow cytometry. Both TCR beta VDJ combination and CDR3 sequence profiling were carried out. Genomic DNA was the template for this profiling. Each CDR3 protein gets one entry after TCRdb re-called the reads with MiXCR. The profile covers under 200,000 distinct CDR3 sequences, with 47% appearing a single time and less than 3% taken by the ten largest. Sequencing input: sorted CD4+, CD8+, or CD8+CD57+ T cells (not recorded which) from PBMCs. The source is a human donor with aplastic anemia.

Remarks on this clonotype: A single base separates this from a much larger clone, so it may be a read error. The V call is TRBV5-1, the J call TRBJ1-4, with D unresolved. Germline V gene sequence: CDR1 SGHRS, CDR2 YFSETQ. CDR3 size: 15 residues. V lost 0 bases and J lost 2, with 8 bases in between. The CDR3 protein is CASSLVAITNEKLFF. CDR3 bases: TGCGCCAGCAGCTTGGTGGCCATCACTAATGAAAAACTGTTTTTT.

The chain recombines TRBV7-7 with TRBJ2-5; D gene ambiguous. Germline CDR1 reads SSHAT; CDR2 reads FNYEAQ (reference sequence). The CDR3 has 14 residues. The germline V and J ends were trimmed by 3 bases and 2 bases, with 10 bases remaining between them. CDR3 bases: TGTGCCAGCAGCTTGGCCCCCGGTCAAGAGACCCAGTACTTC. Encoded protein: CASSLAPGQETQYF.

The sample holds many counts of this clonotype. The chain carries TRBV19 and TRBJ1-3; D is uncertain. The CDR3 has 13 amino acids. CDR1 is LNHDA, CDR2 SQIVND, per germline (reference sequence). V lost 7 bases and J lost 1, with 8 bases in between. The CDR3 loop reads CASNRESGNTIYF. The CDR3 nucleotides are TGTGCCAGTAATCGGGAATCTGGAAACACCATATATTTT.

This clonotype appeared once. The chain recombines TRBV6-1 with TRBJ1-2; TRBD1 aligns across 10 bases. Germline V gene sequence: CDR1 MNHNS, CDR2 SASEGT. The junction had 6 bases not matched to a gene; V was cut back by 6 bases and J by 2 bases. This CDR3 is built from 15 residues. The CDR3 region is CASRVWDRGNYGYTF. The CDR3 DNA follows: TGTGCCAGCAGGGTTTGGGACAGGGGCAACTATGGCTACACCTTC.

In its sample, this clonotype was seen many times. The chain couples TRBV20-1 to TRBJ2-5; TRBD1 matches 7 bases. The ends lost 2 bases at V and 2 bases at J; junction bases unmatched: 5. Germline values: CDR1 DFQATT, CDR2 SNEGSKA (reference sequence). The CDR3 is 14 amino acids. The CDR3 protein is CSARTAGGQETQYF. CDR3 nucleotides: TGCAGTGCTAGAACGGCAGGGGGTCAAGAGACCCAGTACTTC.

At least ten counts were recorded for this clonotype. The chain has TRBV24-1 and TRBJ2-2; D gene uncertain. The CDR3 runs to 14 residues. Looked up from germline, CDR1 is KGHDR and CDR2 is SFDVKD. The ends were cut back, 4 bases at V and 2 bases at J, with 7 bases in the middle. In DNA, the CDR3 is TGTGCCACCAGTGACCAGGACAACACCGGGGAGCTGTTTTTT. Translated, it gives CATSDQDNTGELFF.

Turning to this clonotype: A much more abundant neighbour one base away suggests this may be a read error. The rearrangement joins TRBV5-8 to TRBJ2-2, with 7 bases matching TRBD1. Germline lookup yields CDR1 SGHTS and CDR2 YDEGEE. The CDR3 is 15 residues long. CDR3 region: CASSRRLGQTGELSF. The CDR3 DNA is TGTGCCAGCAGCAGAAGACTGGGACAGACCGGGGAGCTGTCTTTT.

There are a few counts of this clonotype. The chain recombines TRBV28 with TRBJ1-4; TRBD1 matches 9 bases. The CDR3 loop spans 15 amino acids. Germline values: CDR1 MDHEN, CDR2 SYDVKM. Trimming at V came to 6 bases and at J to 7 bases, leaving 9 bases not matched to a gene. CDR3 in amino acids: CASSLEQGATEKLFF. CDR3 coding DNA: TGTGCCAGCAGCCTCGAACAGGGGGCGACTGAAAAACTGTTTTTT.

This clonotype was detected many times. The chain couples TRBV24-1 to TRBJ2-1; 8 bases match TRBD1. V was clipped by 10 bases and J by 8 bases; unmatched bases: 9. CDR1 and CDR2 (germline): KGHDR, SFDVKD. The CDR3 contains 13 residues. CDR3 sequence reads: CATRAGGFYEQFF. In DNA, the CDR3 is TGTGCCACGCGGGCAGGGGGCTTCTATGAGCAGTTCTTC.

This clonotype came up once. The rearrangement uses TRBV7-9 and TRBJ2-2, with a weak D call TRBD2 (5 bases). Germline assignment: CDR1 SEHNR and CDR2 FQNEAQ (reference sequence). The CDR3 contains 14 residues. Trimming shortened V by 2 bases and J by 8 bases, and 12 bases separated the two germline ends. The CDR3 protein is CASSLPRVKGELFF. Written as DNA, the CDR3 is TGTGCCAGCAGCTTACCGAGGGTAAAGGGGGAGCTGTTTTTT.

The chain joins TRBV5-4 to TRBJ2-7, with D possibly matching TRBD1 (5 bases). V was shortened by 2 bases and J by 0 bases, with 9 bases between the two germline ends. The CDR3 length is 14 residues. The germline V gene encodes CDR1 SGHNT and CDR2 YYREEE (reference sequence). CDR3 nucleotides: TGTGCCAGCAGCTTCGGTAGGGGCTCCTACGAGCAGTACTTC. It translates to CASSFGRGSYEQYF.

The chain couples TRBV25-1 to TRBJ2-3; no reliable D call. Germline V CDR1 and CDR2: MGHDK, SYGVNS. Trimming removed 4 bases from V and 4 bases from J, with 12 bases in between. This CDR3 region has 14 residues. CDR3 in amino acids: CASSASFLSDTQYF. In DNA form, the CDR3 reads TGTGCCAGCAGTGCCAGTTTTTTGTCAGATACGCAGTATTTT.

This chain links TRBV24-1 with TRBJ1-3; perhaps TRBD1 as D (6 bases). The germline V gene encodes CDR1 KGHDR and CDR2 SFDVKD. V lost 7 bases and J 4 bases, leaving 10 bases between the germline ends. The length of the CDR3 is 13 residues. The CDR3 sequence is CATSPDRGNTIYF. The DNA of the CDR3 is TGTGCCACCAGCCCCGACAGGGGAAACACCATATATTTT.

This clonotype has a handful of counts. V is TRBV3-1 and J is TRBJ2-2; possible D gene TRBD2, 6 bases. V lost 7 bases, J lost 0 bases, and 9 bases lay in between. The CDR3 runs to 14 residues. The germline CDR1 and CDR2 sequences are LGHDT and YNNKEL (reference sequence). CDR3 amino acids: CASIGTSNTGELFF. DNA of the CDR3: TGTGCCAGCATCGGGACTTCGAACACCGGGGAGCTGTTTTTT.

About this clonotype itself: The germline gene is not matched at one end of the junction; a read error may be the cause. V gene TRBV7-7 combines with J gene TRBJ2-7, with D uncertain. Germline loops: CDR1 SSHAT, CDR2 FNYEAQ (reference sequence). The CDR3 has 9 amino acids. DNA for the CDR3: TGTGCTAGCAGCTACGAGCAGTACTTC. This codes for CASSYEQYF.

This clonotype was seen ten or more times. The chain links TRBV5-4 to TRBJ2-5; no definite D call. Per the germline V gene, CDR1 is SGHNT and CDR2 is YYREEE (reference sequence). Trimming left V 3 bases short and J 1 base short, with 10 bases between. The CDR3 is 14 residues long. CDR3 nucleotide sequence: TGTGCCAGCAGCTGGGGTGGCACCCAAGAGACCCAGTACTTC. Translating it yields CASSWGGTQETQYF.

This clonotype was recorded at least ten times. The chain recombines TRBV6-1 with TRBJ1-5; 9 bases fit TRBD1. Germline V gene lookup returns CDR1 MNHNS and CDR2 SASEGT. The CDR3 has 15 amino acids. Germline trimming cut 5 bases from V and 7 bases from J; bases unmatched to any gene: 9. The CDR3, as DNA: TGTGCCAGCAGTCTTACAGGGGGCTTCGGGCAGCCCCAGCATTTT. It yields the protein CASSLTGGFGQPQHF.

The rearrangement links TRBV11-2 to TRBJ2-1; D is possibly TRBD1 or TRBD2 (7 bases each). V lost 1 base, J lost 7 bases, and 14 bases lay in between. CDR3 length: 15 amino acids. Germline V gene sequence: CDR1 SGHAT, CDR2 FQNNGV. CDR3 sequence reads: CASSLGPGGGNEQFF. The DNA for the CDR3 is TGTGCCAGCAGCTTAGGTCCAGGGGGGGGAAATGAGCAGTTCTTC.

This chain links TRBV5-1 with TRBJ1-3; no clear D gene. This CDR3 spans 15 amino acids. V lost 0 bases, J lost 7 bases, and 14 bases lay in between. Germline V gives CDR1 SGHRS, CDR2 YFSETQ. The CDR3 loop is CASSLDPGLANTIYF. The CDR3 DNA reads as TGCGCCAGCAGCTTGGATCCGGGTTTGGCTAACACCATATATTTT.

The rearrangement uses TRBV20-1 and TRBJ1-5, with D possibly matching TRBD1 (6 bases). The germline V and J ends were trimmed by 0 bases and 6 bases, with 15 bases remaining between them. The CDR3 sequence is 15 residues long. CDR1 DFQATT and CDR2 SNEGSKA come from the germline V gene (reference sequence). The CDR3 DNA follows: TGCAGTGCTAGAGATTCCTCCGGGGGCGGTCAGCCCCAGCATTTT. It codes for CSARDSSGGGQPQHF.

This clonotype was seen at least ten times. The chain links TRBV14 to TRBJ2-3, with D possibly matching TRBD1 (5 bases). The CDR3 consists of 16 residues. Deletions cut 1 base from V and 0 bases from J, with 11 bases between. The germline V gene encodes CDR1 SGHDN and CDR2 FVKESK. DNA for the CDR3: TGTGCCAGCAGCCAAGGAACAGGCGGAAGCACAGATACGCAGTATTTT. This translates into CASSQGTGGSTDTQYF.

This clonotype appeared a few times. The rearrangement links TRBV25-1 to TRBJ1-4, with D tentatively TRBD1 (6 bases). Trimming cost V 5 bases and J 12 bases, with 19 bases left between them. Germline V gives CDR1 MGHDK, CDR2 SYGVNS. This CDR3 is built from 14 residues. CDR3 nucleotides: TGTGCCAGCAGTCCACAGGGCCTGGGGGGCGAACTGTTTTTT. Translated, it gives CASSPQGLGGELFF.

The V and J genes are TRBV29-1 and TRBJ2-7; D call uncertain. Germline CDR1 and CDR2: SQVTM and ANQGSEA. CDR3 length: 9 amino acids. The germline V and J ends were trimmed by 8 bases and 10 bases, with 12 bases remaining between them. The CDR3 sequence: CSPGWSQYF. The CDR3 DNA follows: TGCAGCCCTGGTTGGTCCCAGTACTTC.